This TCR beta chain was captured by sequencing in a study of identical twins. In its sample, this clonotype was seen many times. Its antigen is still unknown. Study-wide findings and caveats: Models predicted too little out-of-frame TCR alpha sharing in monozygotic twins. Compared with unrelated sharing, twin-shared out-of-frame alpha sequences had more low-probability sequences. Possibly, invariant MAIT and iNKT cells partly confounded zero-insertion analyses.

Using its own MiXCR run on the 5' RACE reads, TCRdb lists one record per CDR3 protein. Among roughly 690,000 distinct CDR3 sequences listed, over 5% were seen once. Healthy Caucasian individuals made up all the donors. The J segment lost 6 bases and the V segment lost 8 bases, leaving 10 bases of the junction unmatched. This CDR3 region has 15 residues. The chain recombines TRBV12-3 or TRBV12-4 with TRBJ2-1, with 10 nucleotides matching TRBD2. This receptor was identified in a man aged 18 to 35 in good health. The source material was naive T cells sorted from blood. The CDR3 DNA reads as TGTGCCAGCTCCCTCGGGGGACTAGCGCCCAATGAGCAGTTCTTC. This translates into CASSLGGLAPNEQFF.